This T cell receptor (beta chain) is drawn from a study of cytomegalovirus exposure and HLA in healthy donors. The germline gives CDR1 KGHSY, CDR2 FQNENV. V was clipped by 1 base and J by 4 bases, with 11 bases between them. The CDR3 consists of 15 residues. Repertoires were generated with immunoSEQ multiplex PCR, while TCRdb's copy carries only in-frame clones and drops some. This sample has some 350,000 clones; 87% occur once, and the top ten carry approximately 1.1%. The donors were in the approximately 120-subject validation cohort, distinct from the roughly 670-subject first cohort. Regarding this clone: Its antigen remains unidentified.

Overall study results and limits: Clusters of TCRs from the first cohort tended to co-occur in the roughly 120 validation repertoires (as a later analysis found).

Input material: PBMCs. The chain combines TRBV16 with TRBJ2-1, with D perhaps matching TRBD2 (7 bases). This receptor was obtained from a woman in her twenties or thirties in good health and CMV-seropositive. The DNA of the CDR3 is TGTGCCAGCAGCCAATTAGGGGGGGGATACAATGAGCAGTTCTTC. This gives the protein CASSQLGGGYNEQFF.